The 11 T cell receptor beta chains below come from one sample, sequenced in a study of tumor-infiltrating lymphocytes in primary liver carcinoma. For each extraction, RNA and DNA were obtained together from around 20-30 mg of unsorted bulk tissue. From approximately 0.5 ug of total RNA, TCR beta-specific cDNA was reverse-transcribed using a constant-region primer. Slightly modified ARM-PCR, run as three nested multiplex PCR rounds, produced the TCR beta libraries. Amplification in the first two PCR rounds was performed using TRBV1-TRBV30 forward primers and a C-beta reverse primer for approximately 10 cycles each. From the multiplex PCR reads, TCRdb called clonotypes with MiXCR, one entry per CDR3 protein. The profile shows approximately 54,000 distinct CDR3 sequences, 70% to 75% of them singletons. Source material: liver tumor tissue from sampling region 2. The subset denotes: tumor region T2, inferior pole. These receptors came from a man in his forties with primary liver carcinoma and hepatitis B virus infection.

This clonotype was observed a few times. The junction shows a germline mismatch at one end, possibly a read error. The chain couples TRBV29-1 to TRBJ2-1; D is unresolved. This CDR3 region has 10 residues. Germline assignment: CDR1 SQVTM and CDR2 ANQGSEA. CDR3 residues: CSGSDNDQFF. CDR3 sequence (DNA): TGCAGTGGATCTGACAATGATCAGTTCTTC.

Comment on this clonotype: One end of the junction does not line up with germline, which may come from a read error. This chain uses TRBV11-2 with TRBJ2-3, with 9 bases fitting TRBD2. The length of the CDR3 is 16 residues. Germline lookup yields CDR1 SGHAT and CDR2 FQNNGV. CDR3 protein: CVSSPPTSGSRDTQYF. The CDR3 DNA reads as TGTGTCAGCAGCCCTCCGACTAGCGGCAGCAGAGATACGCAGTATTTT. Variable domain in full (rest from reference TRBV11-2 and TRBJ2-3): EAGVAQSPRYKIIEKRQSVAFWCNPISGHATLYWYQQILGQGPKLLIQFQNNGVVDDSQLPKDRFSAERLKGVDSTLKIQPAKLEDSAVYLCVSSPPTSGSRDTQYFGPGTRLTVL.

By sample share, this clonotype is medium-sized. J is TRBJ2-2 and V is TRBV11-2, with 8 bases aligning to TRBD2. Trimming at V came to 4 bases and at J to 4 bases, leaving 11 bases not matched to a gene. CDR1 is SGHAT, CDR2 FQNNGV, per germline. This CDR3 region has 17 residues. In DNA, the CDR3 is TGTGCCAGCAGCTCTTTAACGGGGGGGAGGGCCACCGGGGAGCTGTTTTTT. Amino acid sequence: CASSSLTGGRATGELFF.

With regard to this clonotype: Because the CDR3's place on the DNA is in doubt, the DNA is left out and the CDR3 is given as listed by TCRdb. This rearrangement joins TRBV13 to TRBJ1-1; the table's D call, TRBD1, has no DNA check behind it. CDR1 and CDR2 from the germline V gene are PRHDT and FYEKMQ (reference sequence). The CDR3 adds up to 11 amino acids, both ends counted. CDR3 amino acids: CASSVGQGTLF.

With regard to this clonotype: Sequence at one end of the junction differs from germline and may be a read error. The chain uses TRBV11-2 and TRBJ2-1, with D possibly TRBD2 on 6 matching bases. The germline gives CDR1 SGHAT, CDR2 FQNNGV. The CDR3 totals 14 residues. CDR3 DNA: TGTACCAGGAGTTCAGCGGGCCCTGGGAATGAACAGTTCTTC. The encoded protein is CTRSSAGPGNEQFF.

To note about this clonotype: One end of the junction is discordant with germline, which a read error may explain. J is TRBJ2-5 and V is TRBV5-4; possible D gene TRBD2, 5 bases. CDR3 length: 16 residues. Germline-derived CDR1 and CDR2 are SGHNT and YYREEE (reference sequence). The CDR3 region is CASSLDLAGGGETQYF. The CDR3, as DNA: TGTGCCAGCAGCTTGGATCTAGCCGGTGGCGGAGAGACCCAATACTTC.

A word on this clonotype: One end of the junction is discordant with germline, which a read error may explain. This sequence joins TRBV11-2 and TRBJ2-3; tentative D call: TRBD2 (5 bases). The germline V gene has CDR1 SGHAT and CDR2 FQNNGV. CDR3 length: 20 amino acids. In DNA form, the CDR3 reads TGTGCCAGCAGCCCCGATGACCCCCTGCAGATAGCGAGAATCACTGATATGCAGTATTTT. It yields the protein CASSPDDPLQIARITDMQYF.

J is TRBJ2-7 and V is TRBV4-1; TRBD1 or TRBD2 may be the D gene (5 bases each). Germline V gene sequence: CDR1 MGHRA, CDR2 YSYEKL. The CDR3 totals 14 residues. The V end lost 11 bases, the J end lost 0 bases, and 17 bases lay between the germline ends. CDR3 residues: CAGKPGPISYEQYF. The CDR3, as DNA: TGCGCCGGCAAACCGGGGCCGATCTCCTACGAGCAGTACTTC.

There are many counts of this clonotype. The V call is TRBV10-3, the J call TRBJ2-3; D not certain. The V gene lost 0 bases and the J gene lost 2 bases, with 18 bases spanning the gap. This CDR3 is built from 18 residues. Germline-derived CDR1 and CDR2 are ENHRY and SYGVKD. CDR3 DNA: TGTGCCATCAGTGAGTCGTTTTCAGGATCACAACTCACAGATACGCAGTATTTT. Its translation is CAISESFSGSQLTDTQYF.

Concerning this clonotype: A much larger clone differs by one base, so this may be a read error. V gene TRBV28 combines with J gene TRBJ1-2; D possibly corresponds to TRBD1 (6 bases). Germline loops: CDR1 MDHEN, CDR2 SYDVKM. V lost 5 bases, J lost 13 bases, and 26 bases lay in between. This CDR3 is built from 15 residues. This CDR3 is CASSAGTRGLVVCTF. The CDR3 region has the DNA TGTGCCAGCAGTGCAGGGACAAGGGGCCTAGTGGTCTGCACCTTC.

The chain links TRBV6-2 or TRBV6-3 to TRBJ2-6; 8 bases fit TRBD1. With 6 bases clipped from V and 5 bases from J, the junction kept 9 bases outside the gene matches. There are 16 residues in the CDR3. Looked up from germline, CDR1 is MNHEY and CDR2 is SVGEGT. CDR3 nucleotides: TGTGCCAGCAGCCTCGGACAGGGTACATGGGCCAACGTCCTGACTTTC. It is translated as CASSLGQGTWANVLTF.